This TCR beta chain was identified during a study of blood T cell repertoires in COVID-19. Study-wide background: Acute-phase and convalescent COVID-19 samples originated in the United States, Italy and Spain. The analysed material was cDNA or gDNA that came from T cells, B-cell-depleted T cells, or PBMCs.

The authors' processing: By means of reference gene primer amplification, nucleated cell counts were estimated. TCRdb's copy holds only in-frame clones and misses some; the assay was immunoSEQ multiplex PCR. From that table come the V and J calls and clone size; the DNA was used to work out D and trimming. The sample contains about 230,000 clones, around 80% of which appear only once. Germline-derived CDR1 and CDR2 are SGDLS and YYNGEE. The CDR3 runs to 14 residues. V was pared by 6 bases and J by 4 bases, with 5 bases of the junction left unmatched. The clonotype comes from a middle-aged man with acute or convalescent COVID-19. V is TRBV9 and J is TRBJ1-3, with TRBD1 identical over 9 bases. Sample: peripheral blood. The DNA for the CDR3 is TGTGCCAGCAAGCCGGGACAGGGCGGAAACACCATATATTTT. Translating it yields CASKPGQGGNTIYF.